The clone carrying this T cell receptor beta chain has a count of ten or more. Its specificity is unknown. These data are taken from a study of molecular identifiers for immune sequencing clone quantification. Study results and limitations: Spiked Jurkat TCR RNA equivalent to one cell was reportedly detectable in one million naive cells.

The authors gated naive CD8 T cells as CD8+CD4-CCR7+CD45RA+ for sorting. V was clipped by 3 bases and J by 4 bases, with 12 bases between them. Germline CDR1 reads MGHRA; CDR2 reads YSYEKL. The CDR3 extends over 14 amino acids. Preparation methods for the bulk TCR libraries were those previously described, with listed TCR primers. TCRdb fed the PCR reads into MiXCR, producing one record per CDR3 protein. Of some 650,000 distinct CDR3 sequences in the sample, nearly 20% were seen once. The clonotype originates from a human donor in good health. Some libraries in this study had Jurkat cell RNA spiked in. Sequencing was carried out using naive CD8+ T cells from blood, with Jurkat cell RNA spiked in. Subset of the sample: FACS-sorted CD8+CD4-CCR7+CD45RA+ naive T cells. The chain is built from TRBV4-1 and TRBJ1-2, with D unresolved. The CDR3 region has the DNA TGCGCCAGCAGCCAGGCATGGGAGTCCTATGGCTACACCTTC. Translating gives CASSQAWESYGYTF.